This T cell receptor beta chain was identified in a study of graft-versus-host responses after intestinal transplantation. Study details: Recipients underwent multivisceral, liver-intestinal, or isolated intestinal transplants. Study outcomes and limitations: Graft-donor T cell macrochimerism in patients accompanied high graft-versus-host to host-versus-graft clonal ratios in allografts.

As concerns this clone: What it binds is not known.

TCRdb keeps only in-frame clones here, not all; method: immunoSEQ multiplex PCR. The data show about 100,000 clones, roughly 89% seen once. CDR1 is SGHTA and CDR2 is FQGNSA in the germline V gene. The V segment lost 5 bases and the J segment 8 bases; nucleotides outside the gene matches: 8. The CDR3 totals 14 residues. This TCR was recovered from a human donor who was the organ donor for an intestinal transplant. This chain links TRBV7-2 with TRBJ2-1, with 8 bases matching TRBD2. Sequencing was performed on unstimulated CD4+ T cells sorted from spleen or lymph node cells, taken before transplant. CDR3 protein: CASSPRTSTHEQFF. The CDR3 bases are TGTGCCAGCAGCCCACGGACTAGCACCCATGAGCAGTTCTTC.